A selection of T cell receptor beta chains follows, all from one sample in a study of brain metastases from non-small cell lung cancer. Sequenced by immunoSEQ multiplex PCR; TCRdb stores in-frame clones only, minus some. Of 15,000 or so clones listed, about four fifths are singletons. Specimen: primary lung tumor tissue. These receptors were obtained from a donor aged 40 or over with non-small cell lung cancer. CDR3s include the opening cysteine and the closing phenylalanine or tryptophan.

cdr3_aa j_call v_call
CASRVTGDQPQHF TRBJ1-5 TRBV12-3/TRBV12-4
CASSFLGVSSYNEQFF TRBJ2-1 TRBV5-1
CASSYSSAGRSTEAFF TRBJ1-1 TRBV6-5
CASSLRGSEKLFF TRBJ1-4 TRBV13
CASSLREGTGTQYF TRBJ2-5 TRBV5-1
CASSVEASGYLARYNEQFF TRBJ2-1 TRBV9
CASSPDRGGEKLFF TRBJ1-4 TRBV7-2
CASSPGRTNYGYTF TRBJ1-2 TRBV18
CVSSVFSGSYEQYF TRBJ2-7 TRBV9
CASSLAWGAGNTIYF TRBJ1-3 TRBV7-9
CASSPDRLNTEAFF TRBJ1-1 TRBV19
CASTPSGGANTEAFF TRBJ1-1 TRBV7-9
CSARGGQGLNTEAFF TRBJ1-1 TRBV29-1
CASSLVNEQFF TRBJ2-1 TRBV7-9
CSAPGTSGANEQFF TRBJ2-1 TRBV29-1
CASRRQGYYYEQYF TRBJ2-7 TRBV10-2
CASTLDRFGTEAFF TRBJ1-1 TRBV2
CASSEETGRRAGELFF TRBJ2-2 TRBV2
CASSETAVFGYTF TRBJ1-2 TRBV2
CASRDNSGYTF TRBJ1-2 TRBV12-3/TRBV12-4
CASRLKCLSLYGYTF TRBJ1-2 TRBV12-2
CAGGGDRGTGELFF TRBJ2-2 TRBV28
CASSRTTGYGYTF TRBJ1-2 TRBV4-3
CASSLGAGPAQGQFF TRBJ2-1 TRBV5-4
CASSPSRGIGTDTQYF TRBJ2-3 TRBV27
CASSPAFTDTQYF TRBJ2-3 TRBV28
CASSWEVMNTEAFF TRBJ1-1 TRBV19
CASSFSGTGNTEAFF TRBJ1-1 TRBV6-2/TRBV6-3
CASSTHPPRVDQPQHF TRBJ1-5 TRBV19
CASSVRQASWEGYTF TRBJ1-2 TRBV9
CASSGRDRTDTQYF TRBJ2-3 TRBV19
CASSVVGGKPQHF TRBJ1-5 TRBV9
CASSQHRDTNTEAFF TRBJ1-1 TRBV4-2
CASSLGAGGYNEQFF TRBJ2-1 TRBV27
CASSTLATIFSTQYF TRBJ2-3 TRBV6-2/TRBV6-3
CASSLAGTTDTQYF TRBJ2-3 TRBV5-5
CASSVGELGDTIYF TRBJ1-3 TRBV9
CASSVGAGNTEAFF TRBJ1-1 TRBV25-1
CASSQRGLVDTQYF TRBJ2-3 TRBV5-1
CSGVFNEKLFF TRBJ1-4 TRBV20-1
CASSLGTASWHTEAFF TRBJ1-1 TRBV5-1
CASSLSASGARADTQYF TRBJ2-3 TRBV7-7